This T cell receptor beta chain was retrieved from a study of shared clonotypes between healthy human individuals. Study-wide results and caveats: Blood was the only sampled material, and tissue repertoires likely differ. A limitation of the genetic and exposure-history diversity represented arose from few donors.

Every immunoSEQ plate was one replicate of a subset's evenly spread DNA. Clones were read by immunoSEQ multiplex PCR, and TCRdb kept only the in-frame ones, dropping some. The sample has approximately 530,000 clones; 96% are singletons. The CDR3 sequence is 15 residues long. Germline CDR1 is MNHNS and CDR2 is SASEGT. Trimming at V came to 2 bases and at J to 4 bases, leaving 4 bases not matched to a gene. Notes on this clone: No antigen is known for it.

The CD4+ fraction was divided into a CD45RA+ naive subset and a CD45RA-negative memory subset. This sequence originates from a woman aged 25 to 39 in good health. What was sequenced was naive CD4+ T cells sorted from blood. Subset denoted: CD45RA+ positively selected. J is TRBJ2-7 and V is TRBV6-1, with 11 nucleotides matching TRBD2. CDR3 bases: TGTGCCAGCAGTGAAAACACTAGCGGGAGTTACGAGCAGTACTTC. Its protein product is CASSENTSGSYEQYF.